This paragraph covers one TCR beta chain sequence. J was trimmed by 0 bases and V by 0 bases; bases with no gene match: 5. The germline gives CDR1 SGHRS, CDR2 YFSETQ. The CDR3 has 18 amino acids. The data were taken from a study of CD8 T cells in Susac syndrome. Random hexamers served to reverse transcribe about 0.45 to 1 ug RNA. One entry per CDR3 protein, called by TCRdb with MiXCR from the immunoSEQ multiplex PCR reads. Here the sample spans roughly 120,000 distinct CDR3 sequences, around 95% being singletons. The healthy controls were matched to patients by age and sex. The chain uses TRBV5-1 and TRBJ2-1; 11 bases line up with TRBD2. This clonotype was obtained from a human donor in good health. The specimen sequenced was CD4+ T cells from PBMCs. CDR3 sequence: CASSLEGTSGLSYNEQFF. In DNA form, the CDR3 reads TGCGCCAGCAGCTTGGAAGGGACTAGCGGTCTCTCCTACAATGAGCAGTTCTTC.